These T cell receptor beta chains were read from a single sample in a study of blood T cell repertoires in COVID-19. Repertoires were generated with immunoSEQ multiplex PCR, while TCRdb's copy carries only in-frame clones and drops some. Among about 42,000 clones listed, 89% were seen once. The sequenced sample consisted of peripheral blood. The receptor set was obtained from a human donor in a cohort sampled during active COVID-19. The CDR3 runs from the conserved cysteine through the conserved F or W. The order of the fields is clone size, D gene, V gene, J gene, CDR3 DNA, CDR3 protein. The D gene is left open where the match is weak. Size is omitted from some rows. Given values are once, few, many or a class for expanded clones.

NA,NA,TRBV6-2/TRBV6-3,TRBJ1-1,TGTGCCAGCAGTTATAGGGAGAGAAACACTGAAGCTTTCTTT,CASSYRERNTEAFF
NA,NA,TRBV7-8,TRBJ2-3,TGTGCCAGCAGCTTAGTACAGACAGATACGCAGTATTTT,CASSLVQTDTQYF
NA,NA,TRBV12-5,TRBJ2-7,TGTGCTAGTGGTTTGCCGCGACAGTCAGCCTCCTACGAGCAGTACTTC,CASGLPRQSASYEQYF
NA,NA,TRBV10-3,TRBJ1-6,TGTGCCACCAAGTCGACCGGGTCCCGCGATTCACCCCTCCACTTT,CATKSTGSRDSPLHF
NA,NA,TRBV25-1,TRBJ2-7,TGTGCCAGCAGTGAATGGGGACAAGGGCGACCCGAGCAGTACTTC,CASSEWGQGRPEQYF
NA,TRBD1,TRBV29-1,TRBJ1-2,TGCAGCGTTGAAGCAGGCGGGACAGGGGGCGCTGAGACCTTC,CSVEAGGTGGAETF
NA,TRBD1,TRBV30,TRBJ1-1,TGTGCCTGGAGACCCGGACAGGTCCTCCCTTCGAACACTGAAGCTTTCTTT,CAWRPGQVLPSNTEAFF
few,NA,TRBV2,TRBJ2-7,TGTGCCAGCAGTGAAGACAGCATCTACGAGCAGTACTTC,CASSEDSIYEQYF
NA,NA,TRBV6-6,TRBJ1-2,TGTGCCAGCAGTTACGACACCCACTATGGCTACACCTTC,CASSYDTHYGYTF
NA,TRBD2,TRBV4-2,TRBJ2-3,TGTGCCAGCAGCCCAGTAGCGGGAGAGATGGATACGCAGTATTTT,CASSPVAGEMDTQYF
NA,NA,TRBV12-3/TRBV12-4,TRBJ1-1,TGTGCCAGCAGTACCCACGACTTAATTGCTTTCTTT,CASSTHDLIAFF
once,TRBD1,TRBV5-1,TRBJ1-4,TGCGCCAGCAGCCCTGGGACAGCTAATGAAAAACTGTTTTTT,CASSPGTANEKLFF
NA,TRBD1,TRBV29-1,TRBJ2-3,TGCAGCGCCGAGGACAGGTCAGATACGCAGTATTTT,CSAEDRSDTQYF
medium-sized,TRBD1,TRBV5-4,TRBJ1-1,TGTGCCAGCAGCGCCCTGACAGGGGGCTATACTGAAGCTTTCTTT,CASSALTGGYTEAFF
once,TRBD2,TRBV19,TRBJ2-7,TGTGCCAGTACCCCGACTAGCGGGGGCTCCTACGAGCAGTACTTC,CASTPTSGGSYEQYF
few,NA,TRBV4-1,TRBJ1-1,TGCGCCAGCAGCCAATCCCCGACAGGGAACACTGAAGCTTTCTTT,CASSQSPTGNTEAFF
NA,TRBD1,TRBV11-2,TRBJ2-1,TGTGCCAGCAGCCTAAACAGGGGGCGGCACTACAATGAGCAGTTCTTC,CASSLNRGRHYNEQFF
NA,TRBD2,TRBV7-6,TRBJ2-7,TGTGCCAGCAGCCATCGGACTAGCGGTTACTACGAGCAGTACTTC,CASSHRTSGYYEQYF
NA,NA,TRBV7-9,TRBJ1-2,TGTGCCAGCAGCTCCCTACAGGATCCCTATGGCTACACCTTC,CASSSLQDPYGYTF
NA,NA,TRBV6-6,TRBJ1-1,TGTGCCAGCAGTATACAGGGAGGGGCTGAAGCTTTCTTT,CASSIQGGAEAFF
NA,NA,TRBV5-4,TRBJ2-7,TGTGCCAGCCCAATCAGGGACAACTACGAGCAGTACTTC,CASPIRDNYEQYF
NA,TRBD2,TRBV11-3,TRBJ2-5,TGTGCCAGCTCTTCCGGGACTAGCGCGGGGGAGACCCAGTACTTC,CASSSGTSAGETQYF
NA,NA,TRBV7-2,TRBJ1-3,TGTGCCAGCAGCTTACAGGTCTCTGGAAACACCATATATTTT,CASSLQVSGNTIYF
NA,NA,TRBV7-9,TRBJ2-2,TGTGCCAGCAGCCGTGCAAGGGGTCCGGGCACCGGGGAGCTGTTTTTT,CASSRARGPGTGELFF
NA,TRBD2,TRBV18,TRBJ2-1,TGTGCCAGCTCGATAGCGGGAGGGCCGGGCAATGAGCAGTTCTTC,CASSIAGGPGNEQFF
once,TRBD1,TRBV12-5,TRBJ1-1,TGTGCTAGTGGAAATAAACAGGGGAGAAGGAACACTGAAGCTTTCTTT,CASGNKQGRRNTEAFF
NA,TRBD1,TRBV30,TRBJ2-2,TGTGCCTGCCGCTCAGGGGGCTCCGGGGAGCTGTTTTTT,CACRSGGSGELFF
NA,TRBD2,TRBV6-5,TRBJ2-1,TGTGCCAGTCTCAGCGGGGGGGTGGGTGAGCAGTTCTTC,CASLSGGVGEQFF
NA,TRBD1,TRBV7-2,TRBJ2-1,TGTGCCAGCAGCGCTAGACAGGGCGCCTACAATGAGCAGTTCTTC,CASSARQGAYNEQFF
NA,TRBD2,TRBV3-1/TRBV3-2,TRBJ2-7,TGTGCCAGCAGCCAAGATTTTAGGCCGGGAGGGCAGTACTTC,CASSQDFRPGGQYF
NA,NA,TRBV21-1,TRBJ2-2,TGTGCCAGCAGCAAATACAGTCACACCGGGGAGCTGTTTTTT,CASSKYSHTGELFF
NA,NA,TRBV2,TRBJ1-6,TGTGCCAGCGATGGCGGCTCACCCCTCCACTTT,CASDGGSPLHF
NA,NA,TRBV27,TRBJ1-6,TGTGCCAGCAGCCTAGGGAGGAATTCACCCCTCCACTTT,CASSLGRNSPLHF
NA,NA,TRBV9,TRBJ1-6,TGTGCCAGCAGCCCCGCGGGCCTACATTCACCCCTCCACTTT,CASSPAGLHSPLHF
NA,TRBD1,TRBV5-1,TRBJ2-1,TGCGCCAGCAGCTCACAGGGGCCGTTGCAATGGAATGAGCAGTTCTTC,CASSSQGPLQWNEQFF
once,NA,TRBV19,TRBJ2-7,TGTGCCAGTAGTATCGGTCTTCGGGCCTACGAGCAGTACTTC,CASSIGLRAYEQYF
NA,TRBD2,TRBV3-1/TRBV3-2,TRBJ2-1,TGTGCCAGCAGCCAAGCCTTCCAGCGGGGTAAGGGGTTCTTC,CASSQAFQRGKGFF
NA,NA,TRBV6-1,TRBJ2-5,TGTGCCAGCAGTGAAGCGGTCAGTTCTAGTAGGGGGAAAGAGACCCAGTACTTC,CASSEAVSSSRGKETQYF
NA,NA,TRBV2,TRBJ2-5,TGTGCCAGCAGTGAAGGACAAAGAGAGACCCAGTACTTC,CASSEGQRETQYF
NA,TRBD2,TRBV11-2,TRBJ2-1,TGTGCCAGCAGCCGACTAGCGGGATTACCCTACAATGAGCAGTTCTTC,CASSRLAGLPYNEQFF
NA,TRBD2,TRBV5-4,TRBJ2-5,TGTGCCAGCAGCGCCGGGACTAGCGGCGTCCAAGAGACCCAGTACTTC,CASSAGTSGVQETQYF
NA,NA,TRBV4-3,TRBJ1-4,TGCGCCAGCAGCCTGGCGAGGAAAGACGCTGAAAAACTGTTTTTT,CASSLARKDAEKLFF
NA,NA,TRBV28,TRBJ2-5,TGTGCCAGCAGTTTTCCTGGTGGGGCGGACCTTCAAGAGACCCAGTACTTC,CASSFPGGADLQETQYF
NA,NA,TRBV2,TRBJ2-3,TGTGCCAGCAGTGAGTTCGGGGAGTATACGCAGTATTTT,CASSEFGEYTQYF
NA,NA,TRBV6-5,TRBJ1-4,TGTGCCAGCAGTTTGACTGATAATGAAAAACTGTTTTTT,CASSLTDNEKLFF
once,NA,TRBV5-4,TRBJ2-1,TGTGCCAGCAGCCGAGGGGGGGAAGGATACAATGAGCAGTTCTTC,CASSRGGEGYNEQFF
NA,NA,TRBV25-1,TRBJ2-7,TGTGCCAGCTATGGGGGGAGCTCCTACGAGCAGTACTTC,CASYGGSSYEQYF
NA,NA,TRBV14,TRBJ2-1,TGTGCCAGCAGCCAAGCGCAGGGGACATACAATGAGCAGTTCTTC,CASSQAQGTYNEQFF
NA,TRBD1,TRBV5-8,TRBJ2-1,TGTGCCAGCAGCTGGCCCGGGGACAGGGTAGGCAATGAGCAGTTCTTC,CASSWPGDRVGNEQFF
NA,TRBD2,TRBV9,TRBJ2-1,TGTGCCCTACAGACTAGCGGGGGAGATGAGCAGTTCTTC,CALQTSGGDEQFF
few,NA,TRBV4-1,TRBJ1-5,TGCGCCAGCAGCGCCCGACTCGTTAGCAATCAGCCCCAGCATTTT,CASSARLVSNQPQHF
NA,TRBD1,TRBV2,TRBJ2-7,TGTGCCAGCAGCCTCTTCCCGGGACAGCGGTACGAGCAGTACTTC,CASSLFPGQRYEQYF
once,TRBD1,TRBV18,TRBJ1-1,TGTGCCAGCTCACCCCGGGACAGACCGTCGAACACTGAAGCTTTCTTT,CASSPRDRPSNTEAFF